The next 13 T cell receptor beta chains were all read from a single sample in a study of siplizumab effects on memory and regulatory T cells (dated by TCRdb to the late 2010s). Library preparation used the immunoSEQ multiplex PCR assay. TCRdb provides this immuneACCESS table in a form limited to in-frame rearrangements. Some clones are lacking; in checked studies, under half of them reflect an unresolved V gene, and why the rest are absent is not known. The sample profile shows under 100,000 clones; 90% to 95% of them were found once. The ten largest make up around 1.5% of the sample. Sequenced: non-Treg CD4+ T cells sorted from blood. Taken with the paper, the label for cell subset or site translates to: FACS-sorted unstimulated CD4+ non-regulatory T cells. All receptors come from a human donor in good health.

The chain joins TRBV29-1 to TRBJ1-5; 8 bases line up with TRBD1. Germline V CDR1 and CDR2: SQVTM, ANQGSEA. Losses at the gene ends were 6 bases for V and 2 bases for J; bases not matched to a gene: 6. The CDR3 is 14 residues long. CDR3: CSVSTGGRNQPQHF. Here the CDR3 DNA reads TGCAGCGTCTCTACAGGGGGACGCAATCAGCCCCAGCATTTT. Variable domain in full (rest from reference TRBV29-1 and TRBJ1-5): SAVISQKPSRDICQRGTSLTIQCQVDSQVTMMFWYRQQPGQSLTLIATANQGSEATYESGFVIDKFPISRPNLTFSTLTVSNMSPEDSSIYLCSVSTGGRNQPQHFGDGTRLSIL.

This chain uses TRBV6-4 with TRBJ1-2, with D unresolved. CDR3 size: 15 residues. CDR1 and CDR2 from the germline V gene are MRHNA and SNTAGT. The V end was cut by 6 bases, the J end by 1 base, with 15 bases between. The CDR3, as DNA: TGTGCCAGCAGCGGGCGGGCGGGCGGTAACTATGGCTACACCTTC. Protein product: CASSGRAGGNYGYTF.

The V gene is TRBV7-6, the J gene TRBJ1-2; TRBD1 matches 8 bases. The V and J ends lost 1 base and 8 bases, in that order; junction bases with no gene match: 3. Germline V gene lookup returns CDR1 SGHVS and CDR2 FNYEAQ. The CDR3 has 13 amino acids. In DNA form, the CDR3 reads TGTGCCAGCAGCTTAGTCAGGGGGCTGGGCTACACCTTC. Its translation is CASSLVRGLGYTF. The complete variable domain, with remaining parts taken from reference TRBV7-6 and TRBJ1-2, reads GAGVSQSPRYKVTKRGQDVALRCDPISGHVSLYWYRQALGQGPEFLTYFNYEAQQDKSGLPNDRFSAERPEGSISTLTIQRTEQRDSAMYRCASSLVRGLGYTFGSGTRLTVV.

The CDR3 is CASSSPGSGSRGEQFF. DNA of the CDR3: TGTGCCAGCAGCTCCCCGGGTAGCGGGAGTCGGGGTGAGCAGTTCTTC. V usage is TRBV28 and J usage is TRBJ2-1; TRBD2 aligns across 9 bases. Germline lookup yields CDR1 MDHEN and CDR2 SYDVKM. The CDR3 sequence is 16 residues long. Unmatched junction bases numbered 15, after V lost 6 bases and J lost 9 bases.

The CDR3 here is CASSLLAKETQYF. The CDR3, as DNA: TGTGCCAGCTCACTGCTAGCTAAAGAGACCCAGTACTTC. The chain uses TRBV18 and TRBJ2-5; D is perhaps TRBD2 (5 bases). Trimming left V 4 bases short and J 3 bases short, with 9 bases between. The V gene's germline CDR1 is KGHSH and CDR2 LQKENI. The CDR3 is 13 residues long.

The gene calls are TRBV18 and TRBJ2-2, with 9 bases aligning to TRBD1. After removal of 6 bases from V and 5 bases from J, the junction contained 13 bases not matched to a gene. The CDR3 has 17 residues. Germline-derived CDR1 and CDR2 are KGHSH and LQKENI. In DNA, the CDR3 is TGTGCCAGCTCTTCTTCTCGGGACAGGGCAATTACCGGGGAGCTGTTTTTT. The encoded protein is CASSSSRDRAITGELFF.

The chain uses TRBV27 and TRBJ1-1; D remains unclear. Per germline, CDR1 MNHEY and CDR2 SMNVEV (reference sequence). V was cut by 6 bases and J by 0 bases, with 8 bases left in between. CDR3 length: 13 amino acids. The CDR3 DNA follows: TGTGCCAGCAGCCTAGTACTGAACACTGAAGCTTTCTTT. Amino acid sequence: CASSLVLNTEAFF.

The chain carries TRBV27 and TRBJ1-2; 9 bases align to TRBD1. V dropped 5 bases and J dropped 7; count of bases not matched to a gene: 17. Per germline, CDR1 MNHEY and CDR2 SMNVEV (reference sequence). The CDR3 has 17 residues. The CDR3: CASSPRRQGDFLGGYTF. The CDR3 region has the DNA TGTGCCAGCAGTCCCCGGCGACAGGGGGACTTTTTAGGTGGCTACACCTTC.

This chain joins TRBV6-5 and TRBJ2-2; D not resolved. The germline V and J ends were trimmed by 7 bases and 2 bases, with 2 bases remaining between them. CDR1 and CDR2 (germline): MNHEY, SVGAGI. The CDR3 has 11 residues. Here the CDR3 reads CASTNTGELFF. The CDR3 DNA is TGTGCCAGCACAAACACCGGGGAGCTGTTTTTT.

The chain is built from TRBV14 and TRBJ1-2, with no clear D. Germline V gene data show CDR1 as SGHDN and CDR2 as FVKESK. V was trimmed by 2 bases and J by 8 bases, leaving 15 bases between them. This CDR3 has 14 amino acids. The CDR3 region has the DNA TGTGCCAGCAGCCAAATTTCCTCGGGTCGCGGCTACACCTTC. Its translation is CASSQISSGRGYTF.

CDR3 residues: CASSQVDRGGSPLHF. DNA for the CDR3: TGTGCCAGCAGCCAAGTGGACAGGGGTGGTTCACCCCTCCACTTT. J is TRBJ1-6 and V is TRBV7-9; TRBD1 matches 9 bases. Trimming at V came to 5 bases and at J to 9 bases, leaving 8 bases not matched to a gene. This CDR3 comprises 15 residues. Germline V CDR1 and CDR2: SEHNR, FQNEAQ (reference sequence).

The gene calls are TRBV6-1 and TRBJ2-7; D is tentatively TRBD1 or TRBD2 (6 bases each). The CDR3 runs to 15 residues. Trimming cost V 4 bases and J 5 bases, with 18 bases left between them. CDR1 MNHNS and CDR2 SASEGT come from the germline V gene. The CDR3 DNA reads as TGTGCCAGCAGTGCGCGAGGGGGGAGAAATGACGAGCAGTACTTC. As protein: CASSARGGRNDEQYF.

This clone has just a few counts. This rearrangement joins TRBV5-4 to TRBJ2-1; 9 nucleotides align to TRBD2. CDR1 SGHNT and CDR2 YYREEE come from the germline V gene (reference sequence). Trimming at V came to 8 bases and at J to 5 bases, leaving 8 bases not matched to a gene. The CDR3 consists of 14 residues. The CDR3 DNA sequence: TGTGCCAGTCGAGGGGGACTAGCTGACAATGAGCAGTTCTTC. Encoded protein: CASRGGLADNEQFF.